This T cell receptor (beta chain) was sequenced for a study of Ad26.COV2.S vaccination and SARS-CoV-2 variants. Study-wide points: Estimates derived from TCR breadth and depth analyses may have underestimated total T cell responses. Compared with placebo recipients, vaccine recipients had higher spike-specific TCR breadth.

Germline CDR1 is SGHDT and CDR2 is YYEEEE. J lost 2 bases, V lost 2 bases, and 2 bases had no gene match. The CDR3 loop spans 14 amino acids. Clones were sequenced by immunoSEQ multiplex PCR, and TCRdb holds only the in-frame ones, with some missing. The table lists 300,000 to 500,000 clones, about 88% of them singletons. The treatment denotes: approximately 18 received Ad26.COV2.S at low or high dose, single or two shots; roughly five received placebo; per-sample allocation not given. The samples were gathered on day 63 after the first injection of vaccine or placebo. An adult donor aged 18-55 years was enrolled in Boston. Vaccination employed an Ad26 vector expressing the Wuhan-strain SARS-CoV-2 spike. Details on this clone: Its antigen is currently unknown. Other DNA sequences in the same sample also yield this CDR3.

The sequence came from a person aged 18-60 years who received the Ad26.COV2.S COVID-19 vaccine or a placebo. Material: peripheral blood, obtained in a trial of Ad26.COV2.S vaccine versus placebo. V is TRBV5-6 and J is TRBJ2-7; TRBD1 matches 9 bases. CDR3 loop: CASSFGTGTYEQYF. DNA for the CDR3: TGTGCCAGCAGCTTTGGGACAGGGACCTACGAGCAGTACTTC.